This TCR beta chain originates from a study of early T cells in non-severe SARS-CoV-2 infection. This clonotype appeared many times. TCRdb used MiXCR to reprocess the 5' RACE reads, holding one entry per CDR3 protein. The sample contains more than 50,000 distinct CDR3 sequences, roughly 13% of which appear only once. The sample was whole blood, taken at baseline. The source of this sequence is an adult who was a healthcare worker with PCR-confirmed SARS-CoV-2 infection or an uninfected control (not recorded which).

In DNA form, the CDR3 reads TGTGCCACCGCGGAAGGGTCATCTGGAAACACCATATATTTT. Amino acid sequence: CATAEGSSGNTIYF. The gene calls are TRBV24-1 and TRBJ1-3; D ambiguous. Looked up from germline, CDR1 is KGHDR and CDR2 is SFDVKD. Trimming stripped 9 bases from V and 1 base from J, with 12 bases between. The CDR3 length is 14 residues.